The rows below give T cell receptor beta chains drawn from one sample of a study of cytomegalovirus exposure and HLA in healthy donors. Using immunoSEQ multiplex PCR, the repertoire was profiled, and TCRdb retains in-frame clones only, with some absent. The sample contains about 210,000 clones, over 80% of which appear only once. Sequenced: PBMCs. These receptors were collected from a man aged 35-49 years in good health and CMV-seropositive. CDR3s include the opening cysteine and the closing phenylalanine or tryptophan. A D gene is named only where the DNA matches it firmly.

TRBD2	TRBJ2-2	TRBV5-1	CASSFRGSSTGELFF	TGCGCCAGCAGCTTCCGCGGGAGCTCCACCGGGGAGCTGTTTTTT
NA	TRBJ1-1	TRBV18	CASSQTDRSMNTEAFF	TGTGCCAGCTCACAAACTGACAGGAGCATGAACACTGAAGCTTTCTTT
TRBD2	TRBJ2-1	TRBV5-1	CASQTWTSGNYNEQFF	TGCGCCAGCCAAACCTGGACTAGCGGGAACTACAATGAGCAGTTCTTC
TRBD2	TRBJ2-1	TRBV4-1	CASSQILAGGPGNEQFF	TGCGCCAGCAGCCAAATACTAGCGGGAGGGCCGGGGAATGAGCAGTTCTTC
NA	TRBJ2-7	TRBV12-5	CASATNLGAAYEQYF	TGTGCTAGTGCCACGAACTTAGGGGCAGCCTACGAGCAGTACTTC
NA	TRBJ2-3	TRBV5-5	CASSNLNADTQYF	TGTGCCAGCAGTAACTTGAACGCAGATACGCAGTATTTT
NA	TRBJ2-3	TRBV6-6	CASSYEGGPDTQYF	TGTGCCAGCAGTTATGAGGGAGGTCCAGATACGCAGTATTTT
NA	TRBJ1-5	TRBV6-5	CASSYSWGSGQPQHF	TGTGCCAGCAGTTACTCGTGGGGCTCGGGTCAGCCCCAGCATTTT
TRBD1	TRBJ1-5	TRBV6-5	CASRTGVQPQHF	TGTGCCAGCAGAACAGGGGTCCAGCCCCAGCATTTT
TRBD2	TRBJ2-5	TRBV18	CASSAGTSSETQYF	TGTGCCAGCTCCGCCGGGACTAGCTCAGAGACCCAGTACTTC
TRBD2	TRBJ2-1	TRBV5-1	CASSLGTSGREEQFF	TGCGCCAGCAGCTTGGGGACTAGCGGGAGAGAGGAGCAGTTCTTC
NA	TRBJ2-1	TRBV27	CASSLSRIVDEQFF	TGTGCCAGCAGTTTAAGTAGAATTGTGGATGAGCAGTTCTTC
NA	TRBJ1-2	TRBV6-5	CASSYSLEPGSYTF	TGTGCCAGCAGTTACTCGCTAGAACCGGGAAGCTACACCTTC
TRBD2	TRBJ2-2	TRBV5-6	CASRGTSEGTGELFF	TGTGCCAGCAGAGGGACTAGCGAGGGCACCGGGGAGCTGTTTTTT
TRBD2	TRBJ2-1	TRBV5-6	CASSSTSVYNEQFF	TGTGCCAGCAGCTCGACTAGCGTCTACAATGAGCAGTTCTTC
TRBD1	TRBJ2-7	TRBV10-2	CASSDPGQGIYEQYF	TGCGCCAGCAGTGATCCGGGACAGGGGATCTACGAGCAGTACTTC